One sample yielded the 16 T cell receptor beta chains listed below, sequenced in a study of cytomegalovirus exposure and HLA in healthy donors. PCR was performed using 60 Vbeta and 13 Jbeta primers. The method was immunoSEQ multiplex PCR; TCRdb's version includes in-frame clones alone and lacks a portion of them. The sample lists under 200,000 clones; 73% were seen once. Sequencing input: PBMCs. The origin of the receptors is a woman under 30 in good health and CMV-seropositive.

The chain recombines TRBV11-3 with TRBJ2-5; 10 bases are a match to TRBD2. The CDR3 loop spans 16 amino acids. The V segment lost 1 base and the J segment 4 bases; nucleotides outside the gene matches: 6. The germline CDR1 and CDR2 sequences are SGHNT and YENEEA. The CDR3 loop is CASSLGSSGGGETQYF. The CDR3 DNA reads as TGTGCCAGCAGCTTAGGATCTAGCGGGGGTGGAGAGACCCAGTACTTC.

On this clone itself: Additional DNA sequences in this sample encode the identical CDR3. V and J are TRBV7-9 and TRBJ1-5; D unresolved. The V end was cut by 5 bases, the J end by 1 base, with 12 bases between. This CDR3 contains 15 residues. CDR1 and CDR2 (germline): SEHNR, FQNEAQ (reference sequence). The CDR3: CASSRTGSSNQPQHF. The CDR3 coding sequence is TGTGCCAGCAGCCGGACCGGGAGCAGCAATCAGCCCCAGCATTTT.

The chain carries TRBV28 and TRBJ2-5, with 8 bases that match TRBD1. The end of the DNA fits TRBJ2-7 better, so the J call may be wrong. Germline V gene data show CDR1 as MDHEN and CDR2 as SYDVKM. The CDR3 is 12 amino acids. DNA for the CDR3: TGTGCCACAAGACAGGGGACCTACGAGCAGTACTTC. It is translated as CATRQGTYEQYF.

The chain recombines TRBV28 with TRBJ1-1; 7 positions agree with TRBD1. The germline V gene has CDR1 MDHEN and CDR2 SYDVKM. The J segment lost 3 bases and the V segment lost 6 bases, leaving 1 base of the junction unmatched. The CDR3 totals 12 residues. The CDR3 is CASRGQYTEAFF. The CDR3 nucleotides are TGTGCCAGCAGGGGACAGTACACTGAAGCTTTCTTT.

The CDR3 DNA reads TGCGCCAGCAGCCAGGACAGGGGAAGTAAAGAAAAACTGTTTTTT. This translates into CASSQDRGSKEKLFF. The chain joins TRBV4-1 to TRBJ1-4; 9 bases are shared with TRBD1. After removal of 3 bases from V and 8 bases from J, the junction contained 7 bases not matched to a gene. The CDR3 loop spans 15 amino acids. Germline CDR1 and CDR2: MGHRA and YSYEKL.

V and J are TRBV4-2 and TRBJ2-7, with 13 bases lining up with TRBD2. CDR1 and CDR2 from the germline V gene are LGHNA and YNFKEQ. CDR3 length equals 16 residues. V lost 0 bases to trimming and J lost 5 bases; unmatched junction nucleotides: 4. The CDR3 reads CASSQELAGGRHEQYF. CDR3 in DNA: TGTGCCAGCAGCCAAGAACTAGCGGGGGGGCGTCACGAGCAGTACTTC.

This clone turned up a few times. V and J are TRBV28 and TRBJ1-1, with 8 bases lining up with TRBD1. V gave up 5 bases and J gave up 5 bases; unmatched junction bases: 10. Germline V CDR1 and CDR2: MDHEN, SYDVKM. CDR3 length: 15 residues. The CDR3 sequence is CASSLQTGGGTEAFF. In DNA form, the CDR3 reads TGTGCCAGCAGTCTTCAAACAGGGGGAGGGACTGAAGCTTTCTTT.

This chain links TRBV4-2 with TRBJ2-1; TRBD1 aligns across 9 bases. V lost 4 bases and J lost 6; bases outside the gene matches: 10. Germline CDR1 is LGHNA and CDR2 is YNFKEQ. The CDR3 loop spans 16 amino acids. The CDR3 protein is CASSPGGTGNLNEQFF. The CDR3 nucleotides are TGTGCCAGCAGCCCTGGCGGGACAGGGAATCTCAATGAGCAGTTCTTC.

This chain uses TRBV6-5 with TRBJ1-6; maybe TRBD1 (5 bases). Per the germline V gene, CDR1 is MNHEY and CDR2 is SVGAGI. The CDR3 is 14 residues long. Trimming removed 5 bases from V and 6 bases from J, with 11 bases in between. The CDR3 nucleotides are TGTGCCAGCAGTGAGTCAAGGGGTAATTCACCCCTCCACTTT. Translation: CASSESRGNSPLHF.

V gene TRBV27 combines with J gene TRBJ1-2; D is perhaps TRBD1 (5 bases). Trimming cost V 4 bases and J 7 bases, with 22 bases left between them. The germline V gene has CDR1 MNHEY and CDR2 SMNVEV (reference sequence). The CDR3 has 16 residues. This CDR3 is CASSSQNAGPQVGYTF. In DNA, the CDR3 is TGTGCCAGCAGTTCTCAAAATGCGGGGCCCCAGGTTGGCTACACCTTC.

The J gene is TRBJ1-1, the V gene TRBV9; D is uncertain. This CDR3 region has 14 residues. The germline CDR1 and CDR2 sequences are SGDLS and YYNGEE. The V gene lost 4 bases and the J gene lost 6 bases, with 16 bases spanning the gap. CDR3 DNA: TGTGCCAGCAGCCTAGGACCTAAGCGGCCTGAAGCTTTCTTT. Residues: CASSLGPKRPEAFF.

This chain uses TRBV19 with TRBJ1-2, with TRBD1 matching 10 bases. The CDR3 is 16 amino acids. V lost 5 bases and J lost 3; bases outside the gene matches: 9. From germline, CDR1 is LNHDA and CDR2 SQIVND (reference sequence). The CDR3, as DNA: TGTGCCAGTAGTGTCTCCGGGACAGGGGATGACTATGGCTACACCTTC. Translated: CASSVSGTGDDYGYTF.

CDR3 nucleotides: TGTGCCAGCAGCTTAGAGGCGGGGGGCCCTTACGAGCAGTACTTC. Its translation is CASSLEAGGPYEQYF. The chain uses TRBV7-8 and TRBJ2-5; 8 positions agree with TRBD2. The J call may not be correct, given that the DNA end is closer to TRBJ2-7. CDR1 SGHVS and CDR2 FQNEAQ come from the germline V gene. The CDR3 runs to 15 residues.

The rearrangement links TRBV19 to TRBJ1-2, with TRBD1 identical over 11 bases. Per germline, CDR1 LNHDA and CDR2 SQIVND (reference sequence). J was trimmed by 3 bases and V by 6 bases; bases with no gene match: 12. The length of the CDR3 is 17 residues. The CDR3 sequence is CASSLRWGQGVYYGYTF. In nucleotides, the CDR3 is TGTGCCAGTAGCCTGCGTTGGGGACAGGGGGTTTACTATGGCTACACCTTC.

The gene calls are TRBV6-5 and TRBJ2-5; tentatively, D is TRBD2 (6 bases). Germline V gives CDR1 MNHEY, CDR2 SVGAGI. Between the trimmed V and J ends, which lost 7 bases and 5 bases, there was a span of 14 bases. The CDR3 runs to 13 residues. Here the CDR3 DNA reads TGTGCCAGCAAGGGAGGACCGGGGGAGACCCAGTACTTC. Its protein is CASKGGPGETQYF.

The chain recombines TRBV14 with TRBJ2-5, with 7 bases aligning to TRBD2. CDR1 SGHDN and CDR2 FVKESK come from the germline V gene. With V trimmed by 0 bases and J by 2 bases, 3 bases remained unmatched. The CDR3 length is 15 residues. The CDR3 is CASSQDWGGQETQYF. The CDR3 bases are TGTGCCAGCAGCCAAGATTGGGGAGGGCAAGAGACCCAGTACTTC.